Listed here is a single T cell receptor (beta chain). This sample stems from a study of blood T cell repertoires in COVID-19. Study-wide context: Samples representing acute and convalescent COVID-19 were sourced from the United States, Italy and Spain. PBMCs, B-cell-depleted T cells, or T cells provided the cDNA or gDNA that made up the material.

Original processing notes: Reference gene primers were amplified, and this amplification served to estimate nucleated cell counts. This table comes from immunoSEQ multiplex PCR, and its TCRdb copy is limited to in-frame clones, with some not included. The V and J calls and clone size come from that table; D and trimming were worked out from the DNA. The sample contains roughly 130,000 clones, approximately 80% of which appear only once. CDR3 length: 15 residues. V gave up 0 bases and J gave up 4 bases; unmatched junction bases: 3. The germline V gene has CDR1 SGDLS and CDR2 YYNGEE. This receptor was obtained from a man in his sixties or seventies with acute or convalescent COVID-19. Material for sequencing was peripheral blood. The chain couples TRBV9 to TRBJ1-3; 8 bases agree with TRBD1. Here the CDR3 DNA reads TGTGCCAGCAGCGTAGCTGGACAGGGAGGAAACACCATATATTTT. Translated, it gives CASSVAGQGGNTIYF.